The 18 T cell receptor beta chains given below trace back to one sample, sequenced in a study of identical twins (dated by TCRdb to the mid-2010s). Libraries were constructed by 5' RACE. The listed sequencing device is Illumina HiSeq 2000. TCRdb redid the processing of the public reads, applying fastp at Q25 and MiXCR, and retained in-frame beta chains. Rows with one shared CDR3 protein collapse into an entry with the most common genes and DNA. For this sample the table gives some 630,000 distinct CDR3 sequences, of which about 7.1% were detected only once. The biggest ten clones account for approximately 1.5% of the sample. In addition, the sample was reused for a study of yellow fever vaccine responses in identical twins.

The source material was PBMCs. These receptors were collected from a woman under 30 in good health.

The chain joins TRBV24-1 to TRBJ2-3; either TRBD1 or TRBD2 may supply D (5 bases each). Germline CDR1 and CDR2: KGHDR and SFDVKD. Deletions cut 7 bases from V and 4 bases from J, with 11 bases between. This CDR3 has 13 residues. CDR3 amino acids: CATRPMGADTQYF. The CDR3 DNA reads TGTGCCACCAGGCCGATGGGGGCAGATACGCAGTATTTT.

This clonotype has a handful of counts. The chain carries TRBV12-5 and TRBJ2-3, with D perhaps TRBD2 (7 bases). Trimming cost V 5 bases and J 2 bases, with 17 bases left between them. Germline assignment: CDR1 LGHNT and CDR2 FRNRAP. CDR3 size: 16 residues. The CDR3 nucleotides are TGTGCTAGTGGTCCCCCCAGGGGAGGGAACACAGATACGCAGTATTTT. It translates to CASGPPRGGNTDTQYF.

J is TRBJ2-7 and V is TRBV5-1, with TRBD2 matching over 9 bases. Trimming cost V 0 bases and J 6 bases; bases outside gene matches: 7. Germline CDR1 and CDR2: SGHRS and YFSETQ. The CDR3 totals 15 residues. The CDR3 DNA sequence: TGCGCCAGCAGCTTGGGACAGCGGGAGGTATCCGAGCAGTACTTC. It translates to CASSLGQREVSEQYF.

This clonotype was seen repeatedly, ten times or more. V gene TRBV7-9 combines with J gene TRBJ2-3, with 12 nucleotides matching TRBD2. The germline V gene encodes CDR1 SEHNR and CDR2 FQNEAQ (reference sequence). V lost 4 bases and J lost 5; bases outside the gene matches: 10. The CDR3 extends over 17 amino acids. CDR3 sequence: CASSSRTSGEPGDTQYF. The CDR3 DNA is TGTGCCAGCAGCTCAAGGACTAGCGGGGAGCCGGGAGATACGCAGTATTTT.

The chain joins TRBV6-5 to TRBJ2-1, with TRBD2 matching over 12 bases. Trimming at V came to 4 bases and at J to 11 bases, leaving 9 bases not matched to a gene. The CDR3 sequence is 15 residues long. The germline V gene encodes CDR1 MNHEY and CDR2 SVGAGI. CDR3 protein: CASSSGLAGFTQQFF. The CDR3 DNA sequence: TGTGCCAGCAGTTCCGGACTAGCGGGATTCACCCAGCAGTTCTTC.

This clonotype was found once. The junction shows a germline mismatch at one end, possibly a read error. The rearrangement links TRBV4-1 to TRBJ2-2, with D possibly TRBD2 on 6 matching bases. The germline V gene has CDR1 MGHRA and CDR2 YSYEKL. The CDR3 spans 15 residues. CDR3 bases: TGCGCCAGCAGCCAAGGGGCACAGCCCACCGGGGGGCTGTTTTTT. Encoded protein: CASSQGAQPTGGLFF.

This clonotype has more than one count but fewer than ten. The CDR3 is CASSLTVLAGGQETQYF. The DNA of the CDR3 is TGCGCCAGCAGCTTAACCGTACTAGCGGGGGGACAAGAGACCCAGTACTTC. V is TRBV5-1 and J is TRBJ2-5; the match to TRBD2 covers 12 bases. The CDR3 is made up of 17 amino acids. Germline V gene sequence: CDR1 SGHRS, CDR2 YFSETQ. With 2 bases clipped from V and 2 bases from J, the junction kept 7 bases outside the gene matches.

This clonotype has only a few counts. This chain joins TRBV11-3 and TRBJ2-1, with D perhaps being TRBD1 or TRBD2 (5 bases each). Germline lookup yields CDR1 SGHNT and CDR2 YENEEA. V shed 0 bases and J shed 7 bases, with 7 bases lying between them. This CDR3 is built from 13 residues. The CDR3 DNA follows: TGTGCCAGCAGCTTAGAGGGACGGAATGAGCAGTTCTTC. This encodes CASSLEGRNEQFF.

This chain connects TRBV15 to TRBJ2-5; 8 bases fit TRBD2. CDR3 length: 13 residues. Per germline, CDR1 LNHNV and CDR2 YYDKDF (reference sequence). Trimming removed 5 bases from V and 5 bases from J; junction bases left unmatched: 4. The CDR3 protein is CATSGGGRETQYF. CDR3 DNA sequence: TGTGCCACCAGCGGCGGGGGGCGGGAGACCCAGTACTTC.

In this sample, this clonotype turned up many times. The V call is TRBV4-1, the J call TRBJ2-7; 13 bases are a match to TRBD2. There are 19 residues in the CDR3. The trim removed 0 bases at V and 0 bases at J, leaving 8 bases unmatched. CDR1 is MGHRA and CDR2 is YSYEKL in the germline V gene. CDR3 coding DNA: TGCGCCAGCAGCCAAGATCCCTCACTAGCGGGGGGGAGCTCCTACGAGCAGTACTTC. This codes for CASSQDPSLAGGSSYEQYF.

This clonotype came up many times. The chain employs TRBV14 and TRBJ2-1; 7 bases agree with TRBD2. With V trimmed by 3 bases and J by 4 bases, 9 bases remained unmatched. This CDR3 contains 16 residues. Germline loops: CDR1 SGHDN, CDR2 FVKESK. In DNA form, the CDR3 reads TGTGCCAGCAGCCATAGTTCGGGAGGCTCTTACAATGAGCAGTTCTTC. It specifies CASSHSSGGSYNEQFF.

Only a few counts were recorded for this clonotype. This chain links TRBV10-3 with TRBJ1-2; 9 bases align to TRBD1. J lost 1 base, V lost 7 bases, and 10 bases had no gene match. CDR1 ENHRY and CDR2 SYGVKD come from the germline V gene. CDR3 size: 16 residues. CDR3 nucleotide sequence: TGTGCCATCAACCCGGGACAGGGCCCCCTTAACTATGGCTACACCTTC. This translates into CAINPGQGPLNYGYTF.

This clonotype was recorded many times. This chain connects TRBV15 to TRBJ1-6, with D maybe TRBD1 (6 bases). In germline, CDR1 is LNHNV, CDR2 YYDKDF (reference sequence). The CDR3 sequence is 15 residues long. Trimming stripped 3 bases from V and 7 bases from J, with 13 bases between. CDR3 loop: CATSRVRGGNSPLHF. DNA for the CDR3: TGTGCCACCAGCAGGGTCAGGGGTGGCAATTCACCCCTCCACTTT.

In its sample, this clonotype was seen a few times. The CDR3 nucleotides read TGTGCCAGCAGTGAAGCCGGGGTGAAGTACGAGCAGTACGTC. Amino acid sequence: CASSEAGVKYEQYV. The gene calls are TRBV6-1 and TRBJ2-7, with TRBD2 as a possible D gene (5 bases). Germline V gene data show CDR1 as MNHNS and CDR2 as SASEGT. This CDR3 region has 14 residues. Trimming shortened V by 0 bases and J by 4 bases, and 10 bases separated the two germline ends.

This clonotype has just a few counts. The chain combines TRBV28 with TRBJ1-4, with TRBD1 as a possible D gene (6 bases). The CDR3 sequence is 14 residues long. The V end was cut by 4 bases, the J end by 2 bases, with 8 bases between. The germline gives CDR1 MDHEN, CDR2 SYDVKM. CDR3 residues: CASSSGQTNEKLFF. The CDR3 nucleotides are TGTGCCAGCAGTTCCGGACAGACTAATGAAAAACTGTTTTTT. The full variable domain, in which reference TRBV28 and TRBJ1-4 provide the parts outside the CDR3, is DVKVTQSSRYLVKRTGEKVFLECVQDMDHENMFWYRQDPGLGLRLIYFSYDVKMKEKGDIPEGYSVSREKKERFSLILESASTNQTSMYLCASSSGQTNEKLFFGSGTQLSVL.

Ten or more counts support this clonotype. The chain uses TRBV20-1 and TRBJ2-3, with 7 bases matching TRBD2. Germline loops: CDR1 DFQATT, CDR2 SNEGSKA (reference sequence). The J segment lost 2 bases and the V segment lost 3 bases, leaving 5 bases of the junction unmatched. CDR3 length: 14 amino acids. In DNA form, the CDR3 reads TGCAGTGCTAGTACTAGCGTATACACAGATACGCAGTATTTT. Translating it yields CSASTSVYTDTQYF.

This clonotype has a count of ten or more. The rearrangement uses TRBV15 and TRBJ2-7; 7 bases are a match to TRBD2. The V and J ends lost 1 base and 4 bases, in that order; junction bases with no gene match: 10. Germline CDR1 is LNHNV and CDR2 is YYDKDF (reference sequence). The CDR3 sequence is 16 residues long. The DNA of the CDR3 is TGTGCCACCAGCAGAGGAGCGGGGAATCTTAAATACGAGCAGTACTTC. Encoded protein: CATSRGAGNLKYEQYF. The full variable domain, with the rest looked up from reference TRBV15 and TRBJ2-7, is DAMVIQNPRYQVTQFGKPVTLSCSQTLNHNVMYWYQQKSSQAPKLLFHYYDKDFNNEADTPDNFQSRRPNTSFCFLDIRSPGLGDTAMYLCATSRGAGNLKYEQYFGPGTRLTVT.

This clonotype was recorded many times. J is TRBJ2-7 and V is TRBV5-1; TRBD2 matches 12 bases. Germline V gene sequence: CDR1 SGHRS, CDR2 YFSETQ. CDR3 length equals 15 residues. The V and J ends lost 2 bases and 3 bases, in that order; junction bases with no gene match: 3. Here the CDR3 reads CASSFTSGGNYEQYV. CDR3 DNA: TGCGCCAGCAGCTTCACTAGCGGGGGGAACTACGAGCAGTACGTC.